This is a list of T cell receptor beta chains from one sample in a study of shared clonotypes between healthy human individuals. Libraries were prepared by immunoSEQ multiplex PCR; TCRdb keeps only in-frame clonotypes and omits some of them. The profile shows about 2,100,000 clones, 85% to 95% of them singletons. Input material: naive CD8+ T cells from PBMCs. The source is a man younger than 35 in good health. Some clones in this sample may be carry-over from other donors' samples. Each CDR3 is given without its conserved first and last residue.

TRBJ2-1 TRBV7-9 ASSLQGNEQF
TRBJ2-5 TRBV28 ASSLYNSAQETQY
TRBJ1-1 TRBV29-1 SVEGENTEAF
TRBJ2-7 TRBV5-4 ASSLGSGYEQY
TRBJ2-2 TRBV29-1 SVSRLSGRAGTADTGELF
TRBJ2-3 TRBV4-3 ASSQDWETSGGTDTQY
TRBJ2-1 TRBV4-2 ASSQDLEGSSYNEQF
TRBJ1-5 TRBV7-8 ASSSGTGNNQPQH
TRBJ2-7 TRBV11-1 ASSLQGSYEQY
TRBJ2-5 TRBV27 ASSRSTGDQETQY
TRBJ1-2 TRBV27 ASSLSPASTSLYGYT
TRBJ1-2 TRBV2 ASSWTKQGYT
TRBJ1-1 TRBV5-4 ASSWRDSNTEAF
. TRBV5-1 ASSPRGGYEQY
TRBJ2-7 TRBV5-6 ASSRGTGGLNEQY
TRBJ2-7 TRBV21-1 ASSKDIGTGLNEQY
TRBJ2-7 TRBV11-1 ATLTGVDEQY
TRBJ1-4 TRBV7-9 ASSLVSTNEKLF
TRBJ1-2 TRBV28 ASSLFRDRVGGYT
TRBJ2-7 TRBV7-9 ASSEGGQGYYEQY
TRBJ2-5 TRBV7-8 ASSFRLADQETQY
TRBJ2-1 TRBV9 ASSEGGSYNEQF
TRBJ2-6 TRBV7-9 ASSPFGGSGANVLT
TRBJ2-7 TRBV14 ASSQSANGFWEQY
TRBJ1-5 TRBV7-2 ASSLEGRLSNQPQH
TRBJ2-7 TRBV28 ASSSGTGGYEQY
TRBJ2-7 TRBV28 ASSLGTDSYEQY
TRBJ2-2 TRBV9 ASSDPLFTGGRTGELF
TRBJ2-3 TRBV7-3 ASSSTGPTDTQY
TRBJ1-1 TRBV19 ASSSDGTEAF
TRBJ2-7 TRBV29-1 SAEDSYEQY
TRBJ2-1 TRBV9 ASSASTSGVISQQF
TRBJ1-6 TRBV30 AWGDGSSYNSPLH
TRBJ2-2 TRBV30 AWSVLFGELF
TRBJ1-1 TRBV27 ASSLFWADTEAF
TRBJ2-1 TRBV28 ASSFPGSYNEQF
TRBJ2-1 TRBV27 ASSWGTTYNEQF
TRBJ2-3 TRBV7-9 ASSAREREGLSDTQY
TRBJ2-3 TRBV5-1 ASSLLGAGAADTQY
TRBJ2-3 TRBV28 ASSLLGQSTDTQY
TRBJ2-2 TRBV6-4 ASSERTGSTGELF
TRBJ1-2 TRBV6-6 ASSYMANGYT
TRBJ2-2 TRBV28 ASSFPQSGLAGGDTGELF
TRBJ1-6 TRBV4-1 ASSLSAGGIGNSPLH
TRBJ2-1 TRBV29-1 SVPHVGDYNEQF
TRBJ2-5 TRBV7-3 ASSGTGTGDLYQETQY